The 7 T cell receptor beta chains below all came from one sample that was sequenced in a study of response to subunit inactivated influenza vaccine. Each CDR3 protein is one row after TCRdb ran MiXCR on the RT-PCR reads. Here the sample spans over 150,000 distinct CDR3 sequences, roughly 10% being singletons. Sequencing used CD8+ T cells sorted from PBMCs, obtained around 25 months after vaccination. The origin of the receptors is a man between 50 and 70 years old who received an inactivated influenza vaccine.

This clonotype was counted only a few times. The chain carries TRBV20-1 and TRBJ1-1; 8 nucleotides agree with TRBD1. After removal of 2 bases from V and 3 bases from J, the junction contained 5 bases not matched to a gene. In germline, CDR1 is DFQATT, CDR2 SNEGSKA (reference sequence). The CDR3 loop spans 14 amino acids. The CDR3 protein is CSARRTGIYTEAFF. CDR3 DNA: TGCAGTGCTAGAAGGACAGGGATATACACTGAAGCTTTCTTT.

This clonotype came up a few times. The rearrangement uses TRBV5-1 and TRBJ2-7, with D possibly being TRBD1 (5 bases). In germline, CDR1 is SGHRS, CDR2 YFSETQ. V gave up 3 bases and J gave up 3 bases, with 10 bases separating them. This CDR3 contains 13 residues. Here the CDR3 reads CASSSRVGYEQYF. The CDR3, as DNA: TGCGCCAGCAGCTCCAGGGTAGGCTACGAGCAGTACTTC.

The chain joins TRBV7-2 to TRBJ2-7, with TRBD2 matching 7 bases. CDR3 length equals 14 residues. With 5 bases clipped from V and 3 bases from J, the junction kept 7 bases outside the gene matches. Germline CDR1 reads SGHTA; CDR2 reads FQGNSA. The DNA for the CDR3 is TGTGCCAGCAGCAAGACTAGCAGAAACTACGAGCAGTACTTC. Amino acid sequence: CASSKTSRNYEQYF.

V is TRBV11-2 and J is TRBJ2-7; D is unresolved. From germline, CDR1 is SGHAT and CDR2 FQNNGV. V dropped 5 bases and J dropped 5 bases, with 7 bases sitting between them. The CDR3 contains 11 residues. Here the CDR3 DNA reads TGTGCCAGCAGCCAGACTCACGAGCAGTACTTC. Protein: CASSQTHEQYF.

As to this clonotype: This could be a read error, since a much larger clone is one nucleotide away. The chain couples TRBV6-5 to TRBJ2-2; TRBD2 is a possible D gene (6 bases). CDR3 length: 15 amino acids. The V gene lost 8 bases and the J gene lost 3 bases, with 16 bases spanning the gap. The germline gives CDR1 MNHEY, CDR2 SVGAGI. Here the CDR3 reads CASVPEGWDTGELFF. For the CDR3, the DNA is TGTGCCAGCGTTCCGGAGGGTTGGGACACCGGGGAGCTGTTTTTT.

This clonotype came up many times. The V gene is TRBV6-2 or TRBV6-3, the J gene TRBJ2-1, with D possibly being TRBD1 or TRBD2 (5 bases each). The CDR3 runs 15 residues. Germline values: CDR1 MNHEY, CDR2 SVGEGT. V dropped 6 bases and J dropped 0 bases, with 12 bases sitting between them. This chain's CDR3 is CASRSPGLSYNEQFF. The CDR3 nucleotides read TGTGCCAGCAGAAGTCCGGGGCTCTCCTACAATGAGCAGTTCTTC.

The gene calls are TRBV7-6 and TRBJ2-2; 9 positions match TRBD1. V lost 6 bases and J lost 7; bases outside the gene matches: 3. Germline CDR1 is SGHVS and CDR2 is FNYEAQ. The CDR3 runs to 13 residues. The CDR3 nucleotides read TGTGCCAGCAGGGACAGGGGATACGGGGAGCTGTTTTTT. Translating it yields CASRDRGYGELFF.